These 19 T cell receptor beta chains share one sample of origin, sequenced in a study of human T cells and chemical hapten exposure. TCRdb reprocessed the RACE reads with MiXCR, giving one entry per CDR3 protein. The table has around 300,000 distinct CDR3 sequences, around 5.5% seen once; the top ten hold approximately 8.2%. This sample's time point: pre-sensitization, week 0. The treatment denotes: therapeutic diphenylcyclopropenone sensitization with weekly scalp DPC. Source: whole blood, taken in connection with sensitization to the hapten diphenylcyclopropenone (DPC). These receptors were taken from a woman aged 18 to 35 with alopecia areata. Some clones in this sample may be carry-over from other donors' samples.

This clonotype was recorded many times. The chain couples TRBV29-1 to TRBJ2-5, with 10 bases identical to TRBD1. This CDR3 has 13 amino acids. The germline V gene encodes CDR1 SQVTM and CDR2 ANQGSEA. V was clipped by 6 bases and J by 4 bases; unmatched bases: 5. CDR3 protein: CSVTGTGVETQYF. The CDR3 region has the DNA TGCAGCGTCACCGGGACAGGGGTAGAGACCCAGTACTTC.

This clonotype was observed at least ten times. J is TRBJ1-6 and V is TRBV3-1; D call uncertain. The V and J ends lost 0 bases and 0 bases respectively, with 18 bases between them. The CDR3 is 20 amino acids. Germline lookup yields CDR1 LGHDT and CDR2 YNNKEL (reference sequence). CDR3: CASSQDHPCNFGSYNSPLHF. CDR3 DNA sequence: TGTGCCAGCAGCCAAGATCACCCATGTAATTTCGGCTCCTATAATTCACCCCTCCACTTT.

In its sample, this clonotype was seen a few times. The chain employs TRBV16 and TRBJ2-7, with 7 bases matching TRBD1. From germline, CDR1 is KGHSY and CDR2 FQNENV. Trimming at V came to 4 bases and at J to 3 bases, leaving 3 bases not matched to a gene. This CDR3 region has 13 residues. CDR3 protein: CASSRDSDYEQYF. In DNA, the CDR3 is TGTGCCAGCAGCCGGGACAGCGACTACGAGCAGTACTTC.

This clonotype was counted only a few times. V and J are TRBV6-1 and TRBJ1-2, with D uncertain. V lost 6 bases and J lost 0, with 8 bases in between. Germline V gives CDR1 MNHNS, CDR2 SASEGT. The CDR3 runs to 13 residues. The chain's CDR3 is CASRKTPNYGYTF. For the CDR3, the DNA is TGTGCCAGCAGAAAGACACCTAACTATGGCTACACCTTC.

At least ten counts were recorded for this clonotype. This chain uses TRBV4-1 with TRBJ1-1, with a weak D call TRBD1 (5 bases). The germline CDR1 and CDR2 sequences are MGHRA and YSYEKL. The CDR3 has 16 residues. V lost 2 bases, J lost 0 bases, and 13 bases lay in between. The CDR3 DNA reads TGCGCCAGCAGCCAATTGTGGGGCAGATTGAACACTGAAGCTTTCTTT. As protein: CASSQLWGRLNTEAFF.

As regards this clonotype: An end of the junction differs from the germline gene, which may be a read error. The CDR3 spells CASSLGGISSEQYF. In DNA, the CDR3 is TGTGCCAGCAGCTTAGGGGGTATTTCCTCCGAGCAGTACTTC. The chain has TRBV7-9 and TRBJ2-7; D is unclear. The CDR3 consists of 14 residues. In germline, CDR1 is SEHNR, CDR2 FQNEAQ (reference sequence).

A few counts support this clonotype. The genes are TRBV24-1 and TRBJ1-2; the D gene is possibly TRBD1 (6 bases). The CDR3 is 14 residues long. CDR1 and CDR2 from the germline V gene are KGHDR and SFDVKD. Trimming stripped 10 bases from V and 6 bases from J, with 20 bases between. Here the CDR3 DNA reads TGTGCCACAAGAGGAACCGACAGGATTAATGGCTACACCTTC. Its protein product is CATRGTDRINGYTF.

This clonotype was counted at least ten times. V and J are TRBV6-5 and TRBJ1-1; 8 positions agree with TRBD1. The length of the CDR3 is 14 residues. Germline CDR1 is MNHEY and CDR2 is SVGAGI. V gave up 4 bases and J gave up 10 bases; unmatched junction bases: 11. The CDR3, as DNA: TGTGCCAGCAGTTCCTCCCCGGACAGGGTTCGAGCTTTCTTT. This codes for CASSSSPDRVRAFF.

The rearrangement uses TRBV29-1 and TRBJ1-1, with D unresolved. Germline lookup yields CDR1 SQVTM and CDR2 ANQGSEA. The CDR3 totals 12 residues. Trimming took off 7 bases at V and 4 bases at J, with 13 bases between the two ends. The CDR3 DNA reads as TGCAGCGGCATTCGAGGCCCCACTGAAGCTTTCTTT. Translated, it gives CSGIRGPTEAFF. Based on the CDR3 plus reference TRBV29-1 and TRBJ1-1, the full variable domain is SAVISQKPSRDICQRGTSLTIQCQVDSQVTMMFWYRQQPGQSLTLIATANQGSEATYESGFVIDKFPISRPNLTFSTLTVSNMSPEDSSIYLCSGIRGPTEAFFGQGTRLTVV.

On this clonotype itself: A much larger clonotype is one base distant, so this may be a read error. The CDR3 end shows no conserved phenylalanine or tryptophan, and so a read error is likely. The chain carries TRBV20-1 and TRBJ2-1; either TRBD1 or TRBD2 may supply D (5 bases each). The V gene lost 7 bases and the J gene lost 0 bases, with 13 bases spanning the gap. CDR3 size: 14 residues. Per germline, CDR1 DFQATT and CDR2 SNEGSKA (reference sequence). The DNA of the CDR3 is TGCAGTGTACAGGACTTCCCCTCCTACAATGAGCAGTTCTTG. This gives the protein CSVQDFPSYNEQFL.

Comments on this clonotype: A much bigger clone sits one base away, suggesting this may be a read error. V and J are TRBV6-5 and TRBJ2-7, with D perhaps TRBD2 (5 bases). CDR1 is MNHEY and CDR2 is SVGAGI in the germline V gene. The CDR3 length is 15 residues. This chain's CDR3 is CACSYSSGGTYEQYF. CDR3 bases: TGTGCCTGCAGTTACTCGTCCGGAGGAACCTACGAGCAGTACTTC.

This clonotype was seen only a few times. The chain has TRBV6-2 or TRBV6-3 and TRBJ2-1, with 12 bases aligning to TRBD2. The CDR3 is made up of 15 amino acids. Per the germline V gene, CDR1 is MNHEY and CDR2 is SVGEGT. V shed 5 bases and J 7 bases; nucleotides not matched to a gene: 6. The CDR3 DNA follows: TGTGCCAGCAGTATAAGACTAGCGGGGGATAATGAGCAGTTCTTC. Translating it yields CASSIRLAGDNEQFF.

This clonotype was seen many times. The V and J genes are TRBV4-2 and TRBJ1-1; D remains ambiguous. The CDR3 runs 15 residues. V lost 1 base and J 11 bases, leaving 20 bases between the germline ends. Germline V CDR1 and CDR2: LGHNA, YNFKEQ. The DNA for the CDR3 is TGTGCCAGCAGCCAAGGGTCAACTCTCTATCCGAAGGCTTTCTTT. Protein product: CASSQGSTLYPKAFF.

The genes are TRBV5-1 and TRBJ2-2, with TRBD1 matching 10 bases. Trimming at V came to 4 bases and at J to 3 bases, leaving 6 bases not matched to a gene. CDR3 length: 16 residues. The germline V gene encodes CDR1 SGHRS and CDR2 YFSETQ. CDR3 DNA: TGCGCCAGCAGCCCCCCTGGGACAGGGGACACCGGGGAGCTGTTTTTT. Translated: CASSPPGTGDTGELFF.

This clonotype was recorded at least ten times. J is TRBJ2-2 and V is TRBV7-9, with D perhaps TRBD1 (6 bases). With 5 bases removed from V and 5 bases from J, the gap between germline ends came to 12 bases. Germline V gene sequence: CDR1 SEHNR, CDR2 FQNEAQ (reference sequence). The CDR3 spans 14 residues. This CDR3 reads CASSQQGTTGELFF. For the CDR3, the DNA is TGTGCCAGCAGCCAACAGGGTACAACCGGGGAGCTGTTTTTT.

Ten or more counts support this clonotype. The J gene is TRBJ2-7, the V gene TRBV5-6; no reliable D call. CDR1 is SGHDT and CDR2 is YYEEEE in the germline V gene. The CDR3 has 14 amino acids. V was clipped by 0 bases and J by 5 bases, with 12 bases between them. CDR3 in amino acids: CASSLGLTPHEQYF. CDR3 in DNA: TGTGCCAGCAGCTTGGGACTTACCCCCCACGAGCAGTACTTC.

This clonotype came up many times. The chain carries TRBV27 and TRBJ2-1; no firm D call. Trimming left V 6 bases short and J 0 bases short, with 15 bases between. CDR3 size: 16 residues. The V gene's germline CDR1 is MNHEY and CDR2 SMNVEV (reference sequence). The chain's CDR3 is CASRRPTIRSYNEQFF. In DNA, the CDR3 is TGTGCCAGCAGACGGCCGACCATCCGCTCCTACAATGAGCAGTTCTTC.

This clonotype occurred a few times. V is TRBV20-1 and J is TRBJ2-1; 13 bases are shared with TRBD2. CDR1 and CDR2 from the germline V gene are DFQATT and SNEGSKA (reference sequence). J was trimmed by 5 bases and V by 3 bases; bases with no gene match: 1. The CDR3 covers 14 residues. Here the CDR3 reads CSARGLAGNNEQFF. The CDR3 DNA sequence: TGCAGTGCTAGGGGACTAGCGGGGAACAATGAGCAGTTCTTC.

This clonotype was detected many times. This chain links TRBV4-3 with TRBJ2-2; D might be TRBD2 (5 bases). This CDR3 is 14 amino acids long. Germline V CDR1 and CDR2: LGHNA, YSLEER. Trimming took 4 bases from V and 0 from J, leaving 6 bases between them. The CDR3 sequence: CASSRLSNTGELFF. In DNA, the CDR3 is TGCGCCAGCAGCCGACTATCGAACACCGGGGAGCTGTTTTTT.